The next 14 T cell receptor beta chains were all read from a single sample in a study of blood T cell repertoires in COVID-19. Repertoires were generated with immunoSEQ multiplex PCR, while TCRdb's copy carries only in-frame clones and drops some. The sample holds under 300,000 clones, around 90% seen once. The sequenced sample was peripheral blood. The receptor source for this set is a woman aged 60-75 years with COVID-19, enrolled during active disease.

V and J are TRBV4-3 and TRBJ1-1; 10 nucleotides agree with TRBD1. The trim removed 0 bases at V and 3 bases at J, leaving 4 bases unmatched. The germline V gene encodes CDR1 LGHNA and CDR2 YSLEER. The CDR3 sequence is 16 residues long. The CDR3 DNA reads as TGCGCCAGCAGCCAAGATCCGGGACAGGGGTACACTGAAGCTTTCTTT. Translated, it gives CASSQDPGQGYTEAFF.

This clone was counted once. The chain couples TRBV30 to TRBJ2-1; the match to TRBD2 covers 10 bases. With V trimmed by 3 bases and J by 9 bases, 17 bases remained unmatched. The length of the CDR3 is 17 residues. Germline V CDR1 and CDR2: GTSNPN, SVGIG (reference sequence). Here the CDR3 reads CAWSPTQFQRGGTEQFF. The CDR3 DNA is TGTGCCTGGAGCCCTACCCAGTTCCAGCGGGGGGGCACTGAGCAGTTCTTC.

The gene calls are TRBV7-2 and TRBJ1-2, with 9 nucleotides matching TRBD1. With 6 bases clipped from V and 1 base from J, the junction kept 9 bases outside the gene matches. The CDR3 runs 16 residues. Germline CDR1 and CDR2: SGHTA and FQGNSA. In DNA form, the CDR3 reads TGTGCCAGCAGAAACCGGCGACAGGGGGATAACTATGGCTACACCTTC. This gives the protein CASRNRRQGDNYGYTF.

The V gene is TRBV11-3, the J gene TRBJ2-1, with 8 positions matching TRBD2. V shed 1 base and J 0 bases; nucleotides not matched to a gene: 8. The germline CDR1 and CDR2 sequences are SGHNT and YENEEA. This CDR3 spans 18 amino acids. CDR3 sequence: CASSLGSGGGPSYNEQFF. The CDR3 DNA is TGTGCCAGCAGCTTAGGGTCGGGCGGGGGGCCCTCCTACAATGAGCAGTTCTTC.

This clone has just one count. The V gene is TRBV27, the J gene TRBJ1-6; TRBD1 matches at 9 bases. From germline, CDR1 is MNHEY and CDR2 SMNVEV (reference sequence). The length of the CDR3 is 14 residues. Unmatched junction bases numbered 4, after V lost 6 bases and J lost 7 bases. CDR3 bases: TGTGCCAGCAGGATGGGGACAGGGAATTCACCCCTCCACTTT. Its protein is CASRMGTGNSPLHF.

The CDR3, as DNA: TGTGCCAGCAGCGCCGACTTGAACACTGAAGCTTTCTTT. Its protein is CASSADLNTEAFF. This sequence joins TRBV11-1 and TRBJ1-1; D uncertain. CDR3 length: 13 residues. The germline CDR1 and CDR2 sequences are SGHAT and FQDESV (reference sequence). Deletions cut 5 bases from V and 0 bases from J, with 7 bases between.

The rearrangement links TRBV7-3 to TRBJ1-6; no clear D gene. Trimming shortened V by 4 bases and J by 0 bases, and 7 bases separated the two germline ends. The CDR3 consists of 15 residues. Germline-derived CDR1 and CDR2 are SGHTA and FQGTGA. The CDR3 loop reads CASSSTSSYNSPLHF. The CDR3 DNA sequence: TGTGCCAGCAGCTCGACAAGCTCCTATAATTCACCCCTCCACTTT. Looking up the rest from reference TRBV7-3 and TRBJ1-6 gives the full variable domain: GAGVSQTPSNKVTEKGKYVELRCDPISGHTALYWYRQSLGQGPEFLIYFQGTGAADDSGLPNDRFFAVRPEGSVSTLKIQRTERGDSAVYLCASSSTSSYNSPLHFGNGTRLTVT.

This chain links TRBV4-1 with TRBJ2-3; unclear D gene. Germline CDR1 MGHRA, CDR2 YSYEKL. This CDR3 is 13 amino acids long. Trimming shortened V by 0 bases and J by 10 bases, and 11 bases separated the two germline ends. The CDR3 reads CASSQDGIAAQYF. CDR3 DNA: TGCGCCAGCAGCCAAGATGGAATCGCGGCGCAGTATTTT.

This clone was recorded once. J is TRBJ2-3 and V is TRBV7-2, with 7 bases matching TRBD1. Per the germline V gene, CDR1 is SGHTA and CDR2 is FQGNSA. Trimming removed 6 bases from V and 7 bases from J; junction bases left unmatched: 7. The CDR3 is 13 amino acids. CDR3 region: CASSTQGVYTQYF. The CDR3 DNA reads TGTGCCAGCAGTACTCAGGGGGTGTATACGCAGTATTTT.

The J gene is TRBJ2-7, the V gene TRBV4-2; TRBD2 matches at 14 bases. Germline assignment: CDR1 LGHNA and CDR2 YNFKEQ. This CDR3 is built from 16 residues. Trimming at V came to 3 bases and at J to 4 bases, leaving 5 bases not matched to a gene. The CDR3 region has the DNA TGTGCCAGCAGCCAGCAACGACTAGCGGGGGGGTACGAGCAGTACTTC. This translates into CASSQQRLAGGYEQYF.

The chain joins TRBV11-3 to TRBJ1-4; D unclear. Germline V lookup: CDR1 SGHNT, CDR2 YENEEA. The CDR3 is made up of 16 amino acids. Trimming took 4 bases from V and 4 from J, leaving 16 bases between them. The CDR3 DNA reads TGTGCCAGCAGCTATGTGCCCTTGCAGGATAATGAAAAACTGTTTTTT. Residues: CASSYVPLQDNEKLFF.

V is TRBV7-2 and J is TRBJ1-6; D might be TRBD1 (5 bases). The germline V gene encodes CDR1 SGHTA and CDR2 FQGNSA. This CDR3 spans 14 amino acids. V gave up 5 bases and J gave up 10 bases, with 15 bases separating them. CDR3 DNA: TGTGCCAGCAGCCCAGAGGCAGGGCGCTCACCCCTCCACTTT. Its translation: CASSPEAGRSPLHF. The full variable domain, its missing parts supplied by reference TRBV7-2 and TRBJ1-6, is GAGVSQSPSNKVTEKGKDVELRCDPISGHTALYWYRQSLGQGLEFLIYFQGNSAPDKSGLPSDRFSAERTGGSVSTLTIQRTQQEDSAVYLCASSPEAGRSPLHFGNGTRLTVT.

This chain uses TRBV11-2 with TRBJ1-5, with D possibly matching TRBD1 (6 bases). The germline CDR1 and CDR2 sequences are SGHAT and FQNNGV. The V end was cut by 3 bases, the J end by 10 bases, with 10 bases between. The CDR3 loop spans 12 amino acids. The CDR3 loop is CASSFTGLPQHF. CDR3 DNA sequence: TGTGCCAGCAGCTTCACAGGGCTTCCCCAGCATTTT.

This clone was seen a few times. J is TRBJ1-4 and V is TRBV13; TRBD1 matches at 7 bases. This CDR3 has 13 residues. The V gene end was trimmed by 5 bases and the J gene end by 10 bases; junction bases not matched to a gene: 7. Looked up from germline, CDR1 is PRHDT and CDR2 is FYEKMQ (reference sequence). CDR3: CASSARGLRKLFF. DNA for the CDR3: TGTGCCAGCAGCGCCAGGGGGTTGCGAAAACTGTTTTTT.